In its sample, the clone carrying this T cell receptor beta chain was seen many times. Per the original methods: It was from reference gene primer amplification that nucleated cell counts were estimated. Here immunoSEQ multiplex PCR was the method, and the copy in TCRdb shows in-frame clones only, minus some. V and J calls and clone size are those listed in that table; D and trimming were worked out from the DNA. Of 150,000 to 200,000 clones in the sample, 88% were seen once. The source of the sample is a study of blood T cell repertoires in COVID-19. Study at large: In each case, the material was cDNA or gDNA derived from T cells, B-cell-depleted T cells, or PBMCs.

From germline, CDR1 is SGHRS and CDR2 YFSETQ. The CDR3 runs 17 residues. Trimming cost V 7 bases and J 2 bases; bases outside gene matches: 12. The sequenced sample was peripheral blood. The chain is built from TRBV5-1 and TRBJ2-2; TRBD2 matches 9 bases. The sequence derives from a human donor in a cohort sampled during active COVID-19. The CDR3 region is CASSQGSGRVNTGELFF. The DNA of the CDR3 is TGCGCCAGCTCCCAAGGTAGCGGGAGAGTAAACACCGGGGAGCTGTTTTTT.